Sequencing of this TCR beta chain was carried out in a study of identical twins. TCRdb processed the 5' RACE reads anew with MiXCR; each CDR3 protein has one entry. The sample contains fewer than 250,000 distinct CDR3 sequences, 6% to 9% of which appear only once. Only a few counts were recorded for this clonotype. Everyone who donated was a healthy Caucasian. V was cut by 6 bases and J by 6 bases, with 17 bases left in between. Germline V CDR1 and CDR2: MNHEY, SMNVEV (reference sequence). The CDR3 covers 14 residues. The same specimen was also included in a second study, on yellow fever vaccine responses in identical twins.

This TCR came from a woman in her late teens or twenties in good health. The sample taken for sequencing was memory (CD45RO+) T cells sorted from blood. This chain connects TRBV27 to TRBJ1-1, with a weak D call TRBD1 (6 bases). The CDR3 region has the DNA TGTGCCAGCAGACAGGGACGATGGAGCTCTGAAGCTTTCTTT. It specifies CASRQGRWSSEAFF.